This TCR beta chain was profiled in a study of shared T cell receptors in the human thymus (dated by TCRdb to the early 2020s). As for the study more broadly: The study examined how self-reactive, shared T-cell receptor alpha chains are generated in the human thymus.

A word on this clone: This receptor's antigen is unknown. Base-call qualities are not available, and no considerably larger clone is one nucleotide away.

Libraries came from the immunoSEQ multiplex PCR assay. Here the immuneACCESS table is served through TCRdb, limited to in-frame sequences with V and J called. Missing clones are a known gap in these copies; in checked studies unresolved V genes cover under half, and the rest lacks a known reason. For this sample the table gives around 730,000 clones, of which approximately 85% were detected only once. Around 0.0099% of the sample is in the top ten clones. In addition, the sample was reused for a study of human thymus T cells. The second study's paper adds: The donors were immunologically healthy infants in Finland who had open corrective cardiac surgery for congenital heart defects. The thymus tissue came from surgical resects taken out during corrective cardiac surgery. V and J gene segment usage appeared biased in both thymic and peripheral blood repertoires. According to the related research, thymic TCR repertoires were highly overlapping among unrelated individuals. TCR alpha and beta repertoires from about 8 infant thymus samples and a few related peripheral blood samples were characterized in the study. The infant donors were roughly 7 to 244 days old, and the cohort included roughly six males and a couple of females. After being mechanically released from the tissue, thymocytes were kept at -70 degrees C in pellets of about 8.5-32 million cells. Genomic DNA was extracted from frozen cell pellets with a QIAsymphony instrument. The immunoSEQ multiplex PCR assay was used to amplify the TCRB and TCRAD loci from a standardized amount of quality-controlled genomic DNA. The V(D)J region was spanned by amplicons of a length sufficient to cover the CDR3 and to identify V and J genes. The commercial immunoSEQ service was used to sequence amplicons on an Illumina platform. Corrections for primer bias and sequencing errors followed previously described methods, while TCRAD and TCRB definitions were based on the IMGT database. The repertoires were analysed using immunoSEQ Analyzer 3.0 and VDJTools for basic statistics, V/J segment usage, diversity estimates, rarefaction and pairwise overlap. To estimate diversity, the Chao1, ChaoE, Efron-Thisted, Shannon and inverse Simpson indices were applied, and diversity was also estimated on datasets down-sampled to the smallest sample. Repertoire overlap was determined by strict matching of CDR3 nucleotide sequence, V gene and J gene, and Jaccard-based multidimensional scaling clustering was applied. On average, thymus samples yielded about 730,000 unique TCRB clonotypes, whereas blood samples yielded 70,000 to 100,000.

Sequencing was carried out using thymocytes. The source is a girl under three years old with a congenital heart defect. Donor details come from another sample of the same person, matched by shared clones.

The bases are TGTGCCAGCAGTCAAGGGGATGTGTATTTGAGCGGGGGGCCCACAGATACGCAGTATTTT. Its translation reads: CASSQGDVYLSGGPTDTQYF. This receptor chain uses TRBV2 and TRBJ2-3; 9 junctional bases match TRBD2. Relative to germline, V is missing 5 bases and J is missing 2 bases, with 20 bases of the junction outside any gene match. Per the germline V gene, SNHLY is the CDR1 and FYNNEI is the CDR2. Taken from cysteine to phenylalanine, the CDR3 has 20 residues. The kept DNA is CDR3 alone, 60 bases in frame from the first base.